A single sample is the source of the 23 T cell receptor beta chains below, sequenced in a study of cytomegalovirus exposure and HLA in healthy donors. The PCR was carried out with 60 Vbeta primers and 13 Jbeta primers. The assay was immunoSEQ multiplex PCR, and TCRdb's table has in-frame clones only and misses some. Among 100,000 to 150,000 clones, roughly 80% were seen once, and the ten largest hold 3.4%. The specimen sequenced was PBMCs. All receptors derive from a man under 40 in good health and CMV-seronegative.

The chain recombines TRBV15 with TRBJ1-6, with D unclear. The V and J ends lost 1 base and 15 bases respectively, with 7 bases between them. Germline V gene sequence: CDR1 LNHNV, CDR2 YYDKDF (reference sequence). The CDR3 has 11 residues. This chain's CDR3 is CATSRGPILHF. The CDR3 coding sequence is TGTGCCACCAGCAGAGGTCCTATCCTCCACTTT.

V and J are TRBV6-5 and TRBJ2-7, with a tentative D call TRBD1 (5 bases). The V gene lost 0 bases and the J gene lost 0 bases, with 9 bases spanning the gap. CDR1 is MNHEY, CDR2 SVGAGI, per germline. The CDR3 length is 15 residues. The CDR3 nucleotides read TGTGCCAGCAGTTACTCAGGGGATCCCTCCTACGAGCAGTACTTC. This sequence encodes CASSYSGDPSYEQYF.

The chain couples TRBV6-1 to TRBJ2-6, with 9 bases fitting TRBD1. The CDR3 covers 16 residues. The V and J ends lost 5 bases and 4 bases, in that order; junction bases with no gene match: 6. The germline gives CDR1 MNHNS, CDR2 SASEGT. The CDR3 sequence is CASSQDRGSGANVLTF. The CDR3, as DNA: TGTGCCAGCAGTCAAGACAGGGGGTCGGGGGCCAACGTCCTGACTTTC.

The chain employs TRBV7-2 and TRBJ2-2, with D unresolved. Trimming took off 5 bases at V and 3 bases at J, with 16 bases between the two ends. The germline V gene has CDR1 SGHTA and CDR2 FQGNSA. This CDR3 has 16 amino acids. The CDR3 region is CASSSRTELYTGELFF. DNA of the CDR3: TGTGCCAGCAGCAGCCGAACGGAGCTTTACACCGGGGAGCTGTTTTTT.

The chain uses TRBV4-2 and TRBJ2-3; possibly TRBD2 for D (6 bases). V shed 4 bases and J shed 6 bases, with 17 bases lying between them. The CDR3 is 15 amino acids. Germline lookup yields CDR1 LGHNA and CDR2 YNFKEQ. CDR3 sequence: CASSLHAGTADTQYF. The CDR3 nucleotides are TGTGCCAGCAGCCTACACGCGGGGACCGCCGATACGCAGTATTTT.

The CDR3, as DNA: TGTGCCAGCAGATCAGTTCATGAAAAACTGTTTTTT. This sequence encodes CASRSVHEKLFF. The chain links TRBV11-2 to TRBJ1-4; D unresolved. CDR3 length equals 12 residues. Deletions cut 6 bases from V and 6 bases from J, with 8 bases between. The germline gives CDR1 SGHAT, CDR2 FQNNGV.

The chain couples TRBV11-3 to TRBJ1-1; D may be TRBD1 (5 bases). CDR3 length: 14 amino acids. CDR1 and CDR2 (germline): SGHNT, YENEEA. Trimming pared 0 bases from V and 5 bases from J, leaving 10 bases between. As DNA, the CDR3 is TGTGCCAGCAGCTTAGATGGGGCGGGAACTGAAGCTTTCTTT. It yields the protein CASSLDGAGTEAFF.

This chain connects TRBV5-1 to TRBJ2-7; TRBD2 matches at 7 bases. Germline V gene lookup returns CDR1 SGHRS and CDR2 YFSETQ. The ends lost 4 bases at V and 2 bases at J; junction bases unmatched: 9. The CDR3 consists of 15 residues. CDR3 coding DNA: TGCGCCAGCAGCGCCTACTTGGGGGGGACCTACGAGCAGTACTTC. Encoded protein: CASSAYLGGTYEQYF. The full variable domain, its missing parts supplied by reference TRBV5-1 and TRBJ2-7, is KAGVTQTPRYLIKTRGQQVTLSCSPISGHRSVSWYQQTPGQGLQFLFEYFSETQRNKGNFPGRFSGRQFSNSRSEMNVSTLELGDSALYLCASSAYLGGTYEQYFGPGTRLTVT.

The chain carries TRBV27 and TRBJ2-7, with D possibly matching TRBD1 (5 bases). The CDR3 contains 13 residues. Germline CDR1 and CDR2: MNHEY and SMNVEV (reference sequence). V lost 2 bases and J lost 0, with 5 bases in between. In DNA, the CDR3 is TGTGCCAGCAGTTTAGACAGCTCCTACGAGCAGTACTTC. Protein: CASSLDSSYEQYF.

The gene calls are TRBV5-1 and TRBJ1-1, with 7 nucleotides matching TRBD1. The germline gives CDR1 SGHRS, CDR2 YFSETQ. The CDR3 loop spans 12 amino acids. After removal of 4 bases from V and 5 bases from J, the junction contained 2 bases not matched to a gene. In DNA, the CDR3 is TGCGCCAGCAGCCCCAGGGGGACTGAAGCTTTCTTT. Translated, it gives CASSPRGTEAFF.

V gene TRBV6-1 combines with J gene TRBJ1-5; 8 nucleotides align to TRBD1. The CDR3 contains 16 residues. Germline loops: CDR1 MNHNS, CDR2 SASEGT. Trimming cost V 2 bases and J 0 bases; bases outside gene matches: 3. CDR3 nucleotides: TGTGCCAGCAGTGAAAGGACAGGGTATAGCAATCAGCCCCAGCATTTT. This translates into CASSERTGYSNQPQHF.

The V call is TRBV4-2, the J call TRBJ2-2; D is ambiguous. The germline V gene encodes CDR1 LGHNA and CDR2 YNFKEQ. This CDR3 is built from 16 residues. Trimming shortened V by 3 bases and J by 1 base, and 12 bases separated the two germline ends. The CDR3 sequence is CASSQAVGMNTGELFF. The CDR3 nucleotides are TGTGCCAGCAGCCAGGCCGTGGGCATGAACACCGGGGAGCTGTTTTTT.

CDR3 DNA sequence: TGTGCCAGCAGCTTAGGACAGCTTAATGAAAAACTGTTTTTT. Residues: CASSLGQLNEKLFF. The chain links TRBV7-8 to TRBJ1-4; TRBD1 might be the D (5 bases). V gave up 1 base and J gave up 4 bases, with 7 bases separating them. This CDR3 is built from 14 residues. Germline CDR1 and CDR2: SGHVS and FQNEAQ. The complete variable domain, with remaining parts taken from reference TRBV7-8 and TRBJ1-4, reads GAGVSQSPRYKVAKRGQDVALRCDPISGHVSLFWYQQALGQGPEFLTYFQNEAQLDKSGLPSDRFFAERPEGSVSTLKIQRTQQEDSAVYLCASSLGQLNEKLFFGSGTQLSVL.

This clone was seen just once. The chain is built from TRBV11-2 and TRBJ2-1, with TRBD1 identical over 10 bases. The germline CDR1 and CDR2 sequences are SGHAT and FQNNGV. Trimming cost V 2 bases and J 10 bases; bases outside gene matches: 8. CDR3 length: 15 residues. CDR3 protein: CASSLIPTGGREQFF. The DNA for the CDR3 is TGTGCCAGCAGCTTAATTCCGACAGGGGGCAGGGAGCAGTTCTTC. Together with reference TRBV11-2 and TRBJ2-1, the CDR3 gives the full variable domain: EAGVAQSPRYKIIEKRQSVAFWCNPISGHATLYWYQQILGQGPKLLIQFQNNGVVDDSQLPKDRFSAERLKGVDSTLKIQPAKLEDSAVYLCASSLIPTGGREQFFGPGTRLTVL.

V usage is TRBV13 and J usage is TRBJ2-1, with 7 bases that match TRBD1. The germline V gene encodes CDR1 PRHDT and CDR2 FYEKMQ (reference sequence). This CDR3 contains 14 residues. The ends lost 5 bases at V and 2 bases at J; junction bases unmatched: 3. The CDR3 sequence: CASSPRGPYNEQFF. CDR3 DNA: TGTGCCAGCAGCCCTAGGGGGCCCTACAATGAGCAGTTCTTC.

This clone was observed once. The chain uses TRBV7-9 and TRBJ2-7, with 10 bases that match TRBD1. The CDR3 is 16 amino acids. V gave up 2 bases and J gave up 2 bases; unmatched junction bases: 6. In germline, CDR1 is SEHNR, CDR2 FQNEAQ (reference sequence). Here the CDR3 reads CASSLLGQGQAYEQYF. The CDR3 DNA reads TGTGCCAGCAGCTTACTGGGACAGGGGCAGGCCTACGAGCAGTACTTC.

The rearrangement uses TRBV19 and TRBJ2-7, with D possibly matching TRBD2 (6 bases). The CDR3 length is 13 residues. The ends were cut back, 4 bases at V and 5 bases at J, with 12 bases in the middle. Germline V CDR1 and CDR2: LNHDA, SQIVND (reference sequence). This CDR3 is CASSRFREDEQYF. The CDR3 nucleotides read TGTGCCAGTAGTAGGTTCAGGGAGGACGAGCAGTACTTC.

The rearrangement joins TRBV4-1 to TRBJ1-1; a possible D gene is TRBD1 (5 bases). The germline gives CDR1 MGHRA, CDR2 YSYEKL. V lost 1 base to trimming and J lost 2 bases, with 11 bases between them. CDR3 size: 15 residues. The CDR3, as DNA: TGCGCCAGCAGCCAAGGTTTCAGGGATAACACTGAAGCTTTCTTT. It is translated as CASSQGFRDNTEAFF.

J is TRBJ2-6 and V is TRBV27, with 8 nucleotides matching TRBD2. The J segment lost 0 bases and the V segment lost 5 bases, leaving 12 bases of the junction unmatched. There are 19 residues in the CDR3. Germline assignment: CDR1 MNHEY and CDR2 SMNVEV (reference sequence). CDR3 nucleotide sequence: TGTGCCAGCAGTCCCATAAGTAGAGCGGGAGCCTCTGGGGCCAACGTCCTGACTTTC. Its protein product is CASSPISRAGASGANVLTF.

This chain uses TRBV6-5 with TRBJ2-4; D gene uncertain. The germline CDR1 and CDR2 sequences are MNHEY and SVGAGI. V dropped 2 bases and J dropped 0 bases, with 8 bases sitting between them. The length of the CDR3 is 15 residues. CDR3 protein: CASSYDWSAKNIQYF. The CDR3 bases are TGTGCCAGCAGTTACGACTGGTCAGCCAAAAACATTCAGTACTTC.

V is TRBV11-2 and J is TRBJ1-4, with a weak D call TRBD1 (5 bases). This CDR3 has 16 amino acids. V was cut by 1 base and J by 2 bases, with 11 bases left in between. Germline V gene data show CDR1 as SGHAT and CDR2 as FQNNGV. The CDR3: CASSLAGGTTNEKLFF. The CDR3 nucleotides are TGTGCCAGCAGCTTAGCGGGAGGGACTACTAATGAAAAACTGTTTTTT.

The genes are TRBV30 and TRBJ1-4, with 7 bases matching TRBD1. CDR1 is GTSNPN, CDR2 SVGIG, per germline (reference sequence). There are 15 residues in the CDR3. V shed 3 bases, J shed 8 bases, and the junction held 12 bases outside the gene matches. CDR3 DNA: TGTGCCTGGAGCCCACCGGACAGGTTGTGGGAAAAACTGTTTTTT. Protein product: CAWSPPDRLWEKLFF. The full variable domain, its missing parts supplied by reference TRBV30 and TRBJ1-4, is SQTIHQWPATLVQPVGSPLSLECTVEGTSNPNLYWYRQAAGRGLQLLFYSVGIGQISSEVPQNLSASRPQDRQFILSSKKLLLSDSGFYLCAWSPPDRLWEKLFFGSGTQLSVL.

The V gene is TRBV27, the J gene TRBJ2-7; 7 bases are shared with TRBD2. The CDR3 totals 13 residues. J lost 4 bases, V lost 6 bases, and 6 bases had no gene match. The germline V gene encodes CDR1 MNHEY and CDR2 SMNVEV (reference sequence). The CDR3 here is CASSWRGKYEQYF. For the CDR3, the DNA is TGTGCCAGCAGCTGGCGGGGGAAGTACGAGCAGTACTTC.